This T cell receptor beta chain was captured in a study of CD8+CD57+ T cells in acquired aplastic anemia. CDR3 size: 14 residues. TCR beta VDJ combinations and CDR3 sequences were profiled from genomic DNA. TCRdb processed the reads anew with MiXCR; each CDR3 protein has one entry. The sample contains 200,000 to 250,000 distinct CDR3 sequences, approximately 65% of which appear only once. Patients picked for sequencing had shown CD8+CD57+ cell expansion detected by flow cytometry. The blood sampling took place in patients who had so far received no therapy. About this clonotype itself: Its matching antigen is unknown. At one of its ends the junction is not consistent with the germline gene, which may arise from a read error.

Study observations and caveats: Patients were compared with controls for CD8+ Simpson's diversity, and no significant difference emerged.

The chain uses TRBV12-3 or TRBV12-4 and TRBJ2-1; D tentatively fits TRBD1 or TRBD2 (5 bases each). This clonotype was obtained from a human donor with aplastic anemia. Sequenced sample: sorted CD4+, CD8+, or CD8+CD57+ T cells (not recorded which) from PBMCs. The CDR3 spells CASRPGLMVNEQVF. In DNA, the CDR3 is TGTGCCAGCAGACCGGGGCTCATGGTGAATGAGCAGGTCTTC.